The rows below give T cell receptor beta chains drawn from one sample of a study of beta chain features in type 1 diabetes. Generated by immunoSEQ multiplex PCR, the TCRdb table keeps only in-frame clones and is missing some. Of around 300,000 clones listed, roughly 8% are singletons. Sequencing input: central memory CD4+ T cells from blood. The receptors shown here come from a woman under 30 in good health. Each CDR3 is given with its conserved first and last residue. Fields, in order: V gene, D gene, clone size, J gene, CDR3 DNA, CDR3 protein. D genes are given only for firm matches. Clone size appears in some rows only: once, few, many, or a class for an expanded clone.

TRBV14	NA	NA	TRBJ2-2	TGTGCCAGCAGCCAAGCCAGGGCTAACACCGGGGAGCTGTTTTTT	CASSQARANTGELFF
TRBV7-2	TRBD2	NA	TRBJ2-1	TGTGCCAGCAGCTTAGATGGCGGGGGGGGCAATGAGCAGTTCTTC	CASSLDGGGGNEQFF
TRBV6-6	NA	NA	TRBJ1-1	TGTGCCAGCAGTCCTTGGGCACAGTACTCGAACACTGAAGCTTTCTTT	CASSPWAQYSNTEAFF
TRBV5-1	NA	few	TRBJ1-2	TGCGCCAGCAGCTTGTCCCAGCCAGCCCGCTATGGCTACACCTTC	CASSLSQPARYGYTF
TRBV7-3	NA	few	TRBJ2-1	TGTGCCAGCAGCACGGAGGGGAGCTACAATGAGCAGTTCTTC	CASSTEGSYNEQFF
TRBV13	TRBD1	once	TRBJ2-6	TGTGCCAGCAGCTTAAGGGACAGGGCTAGCTCTGGGGCCAACGTCCTGACTTTC	CASSLRDRASSGANVLTF
TRBV6-1	NA	few	TRBJ2-1	TGTGCCAGCAGTGAAGGGTCGAGCTCCTACAATGAGCAGTTCTTC	CASSEGSSSYNEQFF
TRBV7-9	TRBD1	NA	TRBJ2-7	TGTGCCAGCAGCTTAGACAGGGGGCGGTACGAGCAGTACTTC	CASSLDRGRYEQYF
TRBV7-3	NA	NA	TRBJ2-2	TGTGCCAGCAGCTCCCAGGGGGGGCGAGGCACCGGGGAGCTGTTTTTT	CASSSQGGRGTGELFF
TRBV7-3	NA	many	TRBJ2-1	TGTGCCAGCAGCTTATCGGGACGCCTCTACAATGAGCAGTTCTTC	CASSLSGRLYNEQFF
TRBV7-2	NA	NA	TRBJ1-2	TGTGCCAGCAGCTTAGGGTCGGCAGGGACCTATGGCTACACCTTC	CASSLGSAGTYGYTF
TRBV29-1	TRBD1	NA	TRBJ2-3	TGCAGCGTAAACAGGGGCTCCACCGAAACAGATACGCAGTATTTT	CSVNRGSTETDTQYF
TRBV11-2	TRBD1	NA	TRBJ2-5	TGTGCCAGCAGCTCGGGACAGGTCCTCGCTAGGGCCCAGTACTTC	CASSSGQVLARAQYF
TRBV4-3	NA	few	TRBJ2-5	TGCGCCAGCAGCCAAGGACGGGGAGAGACCCAGTACTTC	CASSQGRGETQYF
TRBV6-5	NA	NA	TRBJ1-4	TGTGCCAGCAGTCGTCACGGGCCTCAGGGCGAAAAACTGTTTTTT	CASSRHGPQGEKLFF
TRBV4-3	NA	few	TRBJ2-1	TGCGCCAGCAGCCAAGTCGATGAGCAGTTCTTC	CASSQVDEQFF
TRBV19	NA	few	TRBJ2-6	TGTGCCAGTAGTTCCCGGGCTGGGGCCAACGTCCTGACTTTC	CASSSRAGANVLTF
TRBV14	NA	few	TRBJ1-1	TGTGCCAGCAGCGTAAGCCCAGGGACTGAAGCTTTCTTT	CASSVSPGTEAFF
TRBV6-5	NA	NA	TRBJ2-3	TGTGCCAGCAGTCTTGGACTCGGCACAGATACGCAGTATTTT	CASSLGLGTDTQYF
TRBV5-8	TRBD1	NA	TRBJ2-6	TGTGCCAGCAGCTTGGCCCCGGACAGGGGACGAAACTCTGGGGCCAACGTCCTGACTTTC	CASSLAPDRGRNSGANVLTF
TRBV7-2	NA	few	TRBJ2-7	TGTGCCAGCAGCTATGGGCCAGGGGGGTACGAGCAGTACTTC	CASSYGPGGYEQYF
TRBV6-5	NA	NA	TRBJ2-7	TGTGCCAGCAGTTACTCTAAGGGCTACGAGCAGTACTTC	CASSYSKGYEQYF
TRBV28	NA	few	TRBJ1-5	TGTGCCAGCAGCCCCCTCGGACGGAGACCTAGCAATCAGCCCCAGCATTTT	CASSPLGRRPSNQPQHF
TRBV4-3	TRBD1	few	TRBJ1-1	TGCGCCAGCACAGAGGGGGGACAGTACATGAACACTGAAGCTTTCTTT	CASTEGGQYMNTEAFF
TRBV5-1	TRBD2	NA	TRBJ2-3	TGCGCCACCCGGACTAGCGGCACAGATACGCAGTATTTT	CATRTSGTDTQYF
TRBV4-3	NA	NA	TRBJ1-1	TGCGCCAGCACCCCGGGGGCACAGGGACGGACTGAAGCTTTCTTT	CASTPGAQGRTEAFF
TRBV11-3	NA	NA	TRBJ2-7	TGTGCCAGCAGCGACTACGCCGGGACAAGAGTCGAGCAGTACTTC	CASSDYAGTRVEQYF
TRBV5-4	NA	NA	TRBJ2-3	TGTGCCAGCAGCTCGGAAACAACTAGCACAGATACGCAGTATTTT	CASSSETTSTDTQYF
TRBV5-5	NA	few	TRBJ2-1	TGTGCCAGCAGCTTGGCATCAGCTAGCTCCTACAATGAGCAGTTCTTC	CASSLASASSYNEQFF
TRBV11-3	NA	many	TRBJ2-5	TGTGCCAGCACCCCTGGCGCCCGGAGGGGGGAGACCCAGTACTTC	CASTPGARRGETQYF
TRBV2	NA	NA	TRBJ1-6	TGTGCCAGCAATCAGGGGTTCGAATCACCCCTCCACTTT	CASNQGFESPLHF
TRBV2	NA	few	TRBJ2-3	TGTGCCAGCAGTATCGGAGATACGCAGTATTTT	CASSIGDTQYF
TRBV14	NA	NA	TRBJ2-3	TGTGCCAGCAGCCGAGGGGTACTTCGCACAGATACGCAGTATTTT	CASSRGVLRTDTQYF
TRBV5-1	TRBD2	many	TRBJ2-1	TGCGCCAGCAGCTGGGGGACTAGCGGAGACAATGAGCAGTTCTTC	CASSWGTSGDNEQFF
TRBV7-2	NA	few	TRBJ2-1	TGTGCCAGCAGCTTAGAGCTAGGTCGCAATGAGCAGTTCTTC	CASSLELGRNEQFF
TRBV2	NA	NA	TRBJ1-5	TGTGCCAGCAGTGAGCGAGTGCAGAATCAGCCCCAGCATTTT	CASSERVQNQPQHF
TRBV5-4	NA	NA	TRBJ1-1	TGCGCCAGCAGCCAGAACAGTTTCACTGAAGCTTTCTTT	CASSQNSFTEAFF
TRBV6-6	NA	NA	TRBJ2-1	TGTGCCAGCAGTTATCGCGGAGAAGGGGAGCAGTTCTTC	CASSYRGEGEQFF
TRBV7-2	TRBD1	few	TRBJ2-7	TGTGCCAGCAGCCCCCGGGACAGGGCCTACGAGCAGTACTTC	CASSPRDRAYEQYF
TRBV7-2	TRBD2	few	TRBJ2-1	TGTGCCAGCAGCACCCGGACTAGCGGGAGCTACGAGCAGTTCTTC	CASSTRTSGSYEQFF
TRBV18	NA	few	TRBJ1-1	TGTGCCAGCTCAAAAAGAGACACTGAAGCTTTCTTT	CASSKRDTEAFF
TRBV5-4	NA	many	TRBJ2-6	TGTGCCAGCAGCCCCGGGTCGTCTGGGGCCAACGTCCTGACTTTC	CASSPGSSGANVLTF
TRBV11-2	TRBD1	few	TRBJ1-2	TGTGCCAGCAGCCCCGGATCGGGACAGGGGTATGGTGGCTACACCTTC	CASSPGSGQGYGGYTF
TRBV5-1	TRBD2	NA	TRBJ2-2	TGCGCCAGCAGCGACGGGACTAGTGTCACCGGGGAGCTGTTTTTT	CASSDGTSVTGELFF
TRBV7-3	NA	few	TRBJ2-2	TGTGCCAGCAGCCCCAGGACAGGGGAGCTGTTTTTT	CASSPRTGELFF
TRBV18	NA	NA	TRBJ1-5	TGTGCCAGCTCACAAGGGGTAAGCAATCAGCCCCAGCATTTT	CASSQGVSNQPQHF
TRBV7-7	TRBD2	once	TRBJ2-3	TGTGCCAGCAGCTTAGTGGGGGGGACCGTCTGGGATACGCAGTATTTT	CASSLVGGTVWDTQYF
TRBV6-1	NA	many	TRBJ2-1	TGTGCCAGCAGTGATGGGGGGCGCTCCTACAATGAGCAGTTCTTC	CASSDGGRSYNEQFF
TRBV4-2	NA	few	TRBJ2-2	TGTGCCAGCAGCCAAGAACCAGCGGCCAGCGAGAACACCGGGGAGCTGTTTTTT	CASSQEPAASENTGELFF
TRBV6-5	NA	NA	TRBJ1-1	TGTGCCAGCGGCAGGGTCGCGGTCACTGAAGCTTTCTTT	CASGRVAVTEAFF
TRBV6-5	NA	many	TRBJ1-5	TGTGCCAGTAGTGACAGGCTGTATCAGCCCCAGCATTTT	CASSDRLYQPQHF
TRBV9	NA	few	TRBJ2-3	TGTGCCAGCAGCGTACCCAGGGCAGGAGATACGCAGTATTTT	CASSVPRAGDTQYF
TRBV2	NA	NA	TRBJ1-2	TGTGCCAGCAGTGAAGAAGGGTTGGCAGGGCATGGCTACACCTTC	CASSEEGLAGHGYTF
TRBV9	NA	many	TRBJ2-1	TGTGCCAGCAGCGCCAACAATGAGCAGTTCTTC	CASSANNEQFF